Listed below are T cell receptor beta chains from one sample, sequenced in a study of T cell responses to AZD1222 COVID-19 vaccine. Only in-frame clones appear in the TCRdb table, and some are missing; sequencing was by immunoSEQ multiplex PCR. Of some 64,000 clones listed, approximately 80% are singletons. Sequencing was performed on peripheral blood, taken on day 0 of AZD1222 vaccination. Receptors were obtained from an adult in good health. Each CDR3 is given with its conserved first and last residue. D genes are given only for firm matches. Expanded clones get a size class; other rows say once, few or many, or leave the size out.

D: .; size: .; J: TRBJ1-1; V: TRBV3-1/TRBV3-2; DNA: TGTGCCAGCAGCCAAGATGGGGTTATAGCGGTTGAAGCTTTCTTT; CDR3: CASSQDGVIAVEAFF
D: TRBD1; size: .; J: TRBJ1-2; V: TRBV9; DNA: TGTGCCAGCAGCCCCTTGGGGGGACAGGGAATGCGGTATGGCTACACCTTC; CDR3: CASSPLGGQGMRYGYTF
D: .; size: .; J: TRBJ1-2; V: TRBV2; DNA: TGTGCCAGCAGCCCGACAGATGGCTACACCTTC; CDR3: CASSPTDGYTF
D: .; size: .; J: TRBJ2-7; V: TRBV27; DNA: TGTGCCAGCAGTTTTCCCGACAGAATAGAAATCCCTTACGAGCAGTACTTC; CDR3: CASSFPDRIEIPYEQYF
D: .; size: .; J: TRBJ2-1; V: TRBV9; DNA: TGTGCCAGCAGCGTAGGACGGCCCTGGGGTCTCGACAATGAGCAGTTCTTC; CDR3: CASSVGRPWGLDNEQFF
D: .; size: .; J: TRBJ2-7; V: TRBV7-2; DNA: TGTGCCAGCAGCCCCCGGGGGCGGGGGCTCCAGGGGGAGCAGTACTTC; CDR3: CASSPRGRGLQGEQYF
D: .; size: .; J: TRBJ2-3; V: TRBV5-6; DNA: TGTGCCAGCAGCTTGGATGGGGTAGATACGCAGTATTTT; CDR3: CASSLDGVDTQYF
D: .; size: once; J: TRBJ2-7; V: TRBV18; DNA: TGTGCCAGCTCACCGGCCGGCACAAACCCCTACGAGCAGTACTTC; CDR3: CASSPAGTNPYEQYF
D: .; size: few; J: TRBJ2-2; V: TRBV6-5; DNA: TGTGCCAGCCAAGAGGACAGCACCGGGGAGCTGTTTTTT; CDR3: CASQEDSTGELFF
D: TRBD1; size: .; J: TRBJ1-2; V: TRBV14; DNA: TGTGCCAGCAGCCAATACAGGGGCTGGGGCTACACCTTC; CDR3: CASSQYRGWGYTF
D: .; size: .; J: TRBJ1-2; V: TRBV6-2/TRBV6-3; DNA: TGTGCCAGCAGTTACTCAGGGATTGACGGCTACACCTTC; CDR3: CASSYSGIDGYTF
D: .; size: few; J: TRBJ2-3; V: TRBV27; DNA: TGTGCCAGCAGTTCACTTTTTATATCGGGGTACACAGATACGCAGTATTTT; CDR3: CASSSLFISGYTDTQYF
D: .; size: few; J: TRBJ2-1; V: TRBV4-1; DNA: TGCGCCAGCAGCCCTCATCGCTCCTACAATGAGCAGTTCTTC; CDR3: CASSPHRSYNEQFF